The 5 T cell receptor beta chains below come from one sample, sequenced in a study of T cells in women clearing cervical HPV infection. TCRdb's copy holds only in-frame clones and misses some; the assay was immunoSEQ multiplex PCR. This sample's clone table lists tens of thousands of clones. The sequenced material came from blood buffy coat. These receptors originate from a woman aged 18-70 years with a cervical HPV16 infection that either progressed to CIN3+ or cleared (not recorded which).

As concerns this clone: The observed sequence ends 3 residues before the CDR3 terminus, with the missing tail filled in from the germline J gene. This chain links TRBV19 with TRBJ1-5; 9 bases are a match to TRBD1. Germline CDR1 reads LNHDA; CDR2 reads SQIVND (reference sequence). This CDR3 contains 18 residues. With 3 bases clipped from V and 2 bases from J, the junction kept 11 bases outside the gene matches. CDR3 in amino acids: CASSIGQGYSGRNQPQHF. Incomplete CDR3 DNA: TGTGCCAGTAGTATTGGACAGGGGTATAGTGGGCGCAATCAGCCC. Supplemented by reference TRBV19 and TRBJ1-5, the full variable domain reads DGGITQSPKYLFRKEGQNVTLSCEQNLNHDAMYWYRQDPGQGLRLIYYSQIVNDFQKGDIAEGYSVSREKKESFPLTVTSAQKNPTAFYLCASSIGQGYSGRNQPQHFGDGTRLSIL.

A note on this clone: The read finishes 3 residues shy of the CDR3 end, and the germline J gene is used to complete it. V usage is TRBV4-2 and J usage is TRBJ2-7; 10 bases match TRBD2. This CDR3 is built from 17 residues. CDR1 and CDR2 from the germline V gene are LGHNA and YNFKEQ. Trimming removed 0 bases from V and 6 bases from J; junction bases left unmatched: 11. The sequenced CDR3 bases are TGTGCCAGCAGCCAAGATCGAAGCGCTAGCGGGAGCATCGAG. This translates into CASSQDRSASGSIE. The full CDR3 protein reads CASSQDRSASGSIEQYF.

For this clone: The sequence runs out 3 residues before the end of the CDR3; the remainder is reconstructed from the germline J gene. The chain combines TRBV19 with TRBJ1-2; D may be TRBD1 (6 bases). The CDR3 covers 17 residues. The V end was cut by 6 bases, the J end by 7 bases, with 27 bases between. Germline V lookup: CDR1 LNHDA, CDR2 SQIVND (reference sequence). The covered CDR3 bases are TGTGCCAGTAGCCCCGACTTCTACAGGGAAGGGGTTGGTGGC. Translating gives CASSPDFYREGVGG. The CDR3 in its entirety is CASSPDFYREGVGGYTF.

With respect to this clone: The read ends 3 residues before the CDR3 terminus; that terminus is restored from the germline J gene. J is TRBJ1-2 and V is TRBV19; no definite D call. The CDR3 spans 14 residues. Germline CDR1 reads LNHDA; CDR2 reads SQIVND (reference sequence). Here the CDR3 reads CASSIDSEIHGYTF. The DNA read from the CDR3 is TGTGCCAGTAGTATAGATAGCGAGATTCACGGC.

Partial CDR3 DNA: TGTGCCAGCAGCTTGGACAGGGGGATATACAATGAG. Translation: CASSLDRGIYNE. The whole CDR3 reads CASSLDRGIYNEQFF. The rearrangement links TRBV5-6 to TRBJ2-1; 8 positions agree with TRBD1. Sequencing ends 3 residues short of the CDR3 end; the germline J gene provides the rest. The CDR3 consists of 15 residues. Germline-derived CDR1 and CDR2 are SGHDT and YYEEEE. V was clipped by 0 bases and J by 4 bases; unmatched bases: 3.